The 8 T cell receptor beta chains reported below all come from one sample, sequenced in a study of T cell responses to AZD1222 COVID-19 vaccine. Profiling relied on immunoSEQ multiplex PCR, and the TCRdb table lists in-frame clones only, not all of them. The sample lists 150,000 to 200,000 clones, 85% to 90% occurring once. Sequencing used peripheral blood, obtained on day 0 of AZD1222 vaccination. The source is an adult in good health.

V gene TRBV4-3 combines with J gene TRBJ1-2, with TRBD1 matching 10 bases. Germline assignment: CDR1 LGHNA and CDR2 YSLEER. The CDR3 length is 13 residues. V shed 4 bases, J shed 7 bases, and the junction held 3 bases outside the gene matches. The DNA for the CDR3 is TGCGCCAGCAGCCCAGACAGGGGGCTTGGCTACACCTTC. Its protein product is CASSPDRGLGYTF.

The chain couples TRBV6-2 or TRBV6-3 to TRBJ1-1, with unresolved D. Germline V gives CDR1 MNHEY, CDR2 SVGEGT. CDR3 length equals 11 residues. V lost 5 bases and J 3 bases, leaving 4 bases between the germline ends. CDR3 nucleotide sequence: TGTGCCAGCAGTGCGTACACTGAAGCTTTCTTT. Amino acids: CASSAYTEAFF.

The chain uses TRBV11-3 and TRBJ1-1; no definite D call. V shed 5 bases and J shed 1 base, with 8 bases lying between them. Germline CDR1 is SGHNT and CDR2 is YENEEA. The CDR3 has 13 residues. For the CDR3, the DNA is TGTGCCAGCAGCCTCAGCGAGAACACTGAAGCTTTCTTT. This encodes CASSLSENTEAFF.

This chain joins TRBV7-9 and TRBJ2-5, with D possibly being TRBD1 (5 bases). Germline-derived CDR1 and CDR2 are SEHNR and FQNEAQ (reference sequence). The V gene lost 5 bases and the J gene lost 5 bases, with 12 bases spanning the gap. The CDR3 sequence is 13 residues long. This chain's CDR3 is CASSQGIKETQYF. CDR3 sequence (DNA): TGTGCCAGCAGCCAGGGAATCAAGGAGACCCAGTACTTC.

This clone was seen a handful of times. The chain carries TRBV3-1 (or the pseudogene TRBV3-2) and TRBJ2-2, with 7 bases aligning to TRBD1. The germline CDR1 and CDR2 sequences are LGHDT and YNNKEL (reference sequence). This CDR3 spans 16 amino acids. Unmatched junction bases numbered 9, after V lost 4 bases and J lost 4 bases. The CDR3 loop reads CASSLQTGTGTGELFF. The CDR3 nucleotides read TGTGCCAGCAGCCTACAGACAGGGACGGGCACCGGGGAGCTGTTTTTT.

With respect to this clone: The sample contains more than one DNA sequence encoding this CDR3. CDR3 residues: CASSLAKANYGYTF. As DNA, the CDR3 is TGTGCCAGCAGCTTAGCGAAGGCTAACTATGGCTACACCTTC. This rearrangement joins TRBV7-9 to TRBJ1-2; D not certain. This CDR3 contains 14 residues. Looked up from germline, CDR1 is SEHNR and CDR2 is FQNEAQ (reference sequence). Trimming stripped 0 bases from V and 0 bases from J, with 5 bases between.

This clone was picked up a small number of times. The gene calls are TRBV6-1 and TRBJ1-2; TRBD1 is a possible D gene (6 bases). V was shortened by 0 bases and J by 4 bases, with 15 bases between the two germline ends. Looked up from germline, CDR1 is MNHNS and CDR2 is SASEGT. There are 16 residues in the CDR3. The chain's CDR3 is CASSEASGGRGYGYTF. CDR3 nucleotides: TGTGCCAGCAGTGAAGCATCGGGGGGCCGGGGCTATGGCTACACCTTC.

The chain joins TRBV27 to TRBJ2-3, with 10 bases identical to TRBD2. The CDR3 has 18 residues. Germline V gene lookup returns CDR1 MNHEY and CDR2 SMNVEV (reference sequence). Unmatched junction bases numbered 12, after V lost 5 bases and J lost 1 base. The CDR3 region has the DNA TGTGCCAGCAGTCCACTAGCGGGAAGGGTTTGGGGCACAGATACGCAGTATTTT. Translation gives CASSPLAGRVWGTDTQYF.